This is a list of T cell receptor beta chains from one sample in a study of blood T cells in healthy people across ages. TCRdb re-analysed the 5' RACE reads in MiXCR, keeping a single row per CDR3 protein. Found here are about 1.8 million distinct CDR3 sequences, roughly 49% of them singletons; the top ten hold more than 2%. Sequencing was done on a sample of blood. Receptors were obtained from a woman aged 40 to 50 in good health. CDR3s include the opening cysteine and the closing phenylalanine or tryptophan. D genes are given only for firm matches. Part of the rows lack a size; the others show once, few, many or a class for expanded clones.

v_gene: TRBV15
abundance: once
d_gene: .
j_gene: TRBJ1-2
CDR3nt: TGTGCCACCAGCAGAGTTTCCGGGAGGCTCCCATTTCTCTATGGCTACACCTTC
CDR3aa: CATSRVSGRLPFLYGYTF

v_gene: TRBV7-2
abundance: few
d_gene: .
j_gene: TRBJ2-7
CDR3nt: TGTGCCGGCAGCCCGGGACCGTATGGCTACGAGCAGTACTTC
CDR3aa: CAGSPGPYGYEQYF

v_gene: TRBV7-9
abundance: .
d_gene: .
j_gene: TRBJ2-5
CDR3nt: TGTGCCAGCAGCTCGAATACAGGGTACTGGGAGACCCAGTACTTC
CDR3aa: CASSSNTGYWETQYF

v_gene: TRBV24-1
abundance: .
d_gene: TRBD1
j_gene: TRBJ2-1
CDR3nt: TGTGCCACCCAGAGTCCAGGGGGCTACAATGAGCAGTTCTTC
CDR3aa: CATQSPGGYNEQFF

v_gene: TRBV7-2
abundance: .
d_gene: TRBD2
j_gene: TRBJ2-1
CDR3nt: TGTGCCAGCAGCAAAAGCGGGACTAGCGGATTTTTCTACAATGAGCAGTTCTTC
CDR3aa: CASSKSGTSGFFYNEQFF

v_gene: TRBV4-2
abundance: .
d_gene: .
j_gene: TRBJ2-3
CDR3nt: TGTGCCAGCAGCCAAGTATCACAGGGCTCTCTTCATACGCAGTATTTT
CDR3aa: CASSQVSQGSLHTQYF

v_gene: TRBV20-1
abundance: .
d_gene: .
j_gene: TRBJ1-6
CDR3nt: TGCAGTGCTAGCATGGGAATCTCCTATAATTCACCCCTCCACTTT
CDR3aa: CSASMGISYNSPLHF

v_gene: TRBV5-1
abundance: .
d_gene: .
j_gene: TRBJ2-3
CDR3nt: TGCGCCAGCAGCTTGGGAGGGGCGTATGATACGCAGTATTTT
CDR3aa: CASSLGGAYDTQYF

v_gene: TRBV9
abundance: few
d_gene: .
j_gene: TRBJ2-6
CDR3nt: TGTGCCAGCAACGGTATCGACAGGTTCTCTGGGGCCAACGTCCTGACTTTC
CDR3aa: CASNGIDRFSGANVLTF

v_gene: TRBV21-1
abundance: few
d_gene: .
j_gene: TRBJ2-5
CDR3nt: TGTGCCAGCAGCAAAGACAGGGGGCCAGAGACCCAGTACTTC
CDR3aa: CASSKDRGPETQYF

v_gene: TRBV7-9
abundance: .
d_gene: TRBD2
j_gene: TRBJ2-5
CDR3nt: TGTGCCAGCAGCTTAGAACTCCGGGGGAGGGAGCAGTACTTC
CDR3aa: CASSLELRGREQYF

v_gene: TRBV28
abundance: .
d_gene: TRBD2
j_gene: TRBJ2-1
CDR3nt: TGTGCCAGCAGTTACCGTTCGGGGGGGTTTCACAATGAGCAGTTCTTC
CDR3aa: CASSYRSGGFHNEQFF

v_gene: TRBV12-3/TRBV12-4
abundance: .
d_gene: .
j_gene: TRBJ2-5
CDR3nt: TGTGCCAGCAGTTTGGTCGCTAGCCCAATGGAGACCCAGTACTTC
CDR3aa: CASSLVASPMETQYF

v_gene: TRBV6-5
abundance: .
d_gene: .
j_gene: TRBJ2-5
CDR3nt: TGTGCCAGCAGTTACGGGGGAACGAGGGAGACCCAGTACTTC
CDR3aa: CASSYGGTRETQYF

v_gene: TRBV28
abundance: few
d_gene: .
j_gene: TRBJ2-4
CDR3nt: TGTGCCAGCAGTTCCGAGGGTGACATTCAGTACTTC
CDR3aa: CASSSEGDIQYF

v_gene: TRBV12-3/TRBV12-4
abundance: .
d_gene: TRBD1
j_gene: TRBJ1-2
CDR3nt: TGTGCCAGCAACCATGGGACAGGGTATGGCTACACCTTC
CDR3aa: CASNHGTGYGYTF

v_gene: TRBV27
abundance: .
d_gene: TRBD1
j_gene: TRBJ2-5
CDR3nt: TGTGCCAGCAGTGGACGAGGGGGCCCCCAAGAGACCCAGTACTTC
CDR3aa: CASSGRGGPQETQYF

v_gene: TRBV24-1
abundance: .
d_gene: .
j_gene: TRBJ2-5
CDR3nt: TGTGCCACCAGTGTGGGTCCTCAAGAGACCCAGTACTTC
CDR3aa: CATSVGPQETQYF

v_gene: TRBV9
abundance: .
d_gene: .
j_gene: TRBJ1-5
CDR3nt: TGTGCCAGCAGCGCGGGCCTGTCGCCCCAGCATTTT
CDR3aa: CASSAGLSPQHF

v_gene: TRBV11-2
abundance: .
d_gene: TRBD2
j_gene: TRBJ2-4
CDR3nt: TGTGCCAGCAGCTTAGGAGCCGTAGCGGGGGGGCCCGGGGACATTCAGTACTTC
CDR3aa: CASSLGAVAGGPGDIQYF

v_gene: TRBV29-1
abundance: once
d_gene: TRBD1
j_gene: TRBJ1-2
CDR3nt: TGCAGCGTTGGACAGGGGGTGAACACCTTC
CDR3aa: CSVGQGVNTF

v_gene: TRBV20-1
abundance: few
d_gene: .
j_gene: TRBJ1-2
CDR3nt: TGCAGTGCAACGGGCCTTAATGGCTACACCTTC
CDR3aa: CSATGLNGYTF

v_gene: TRBV4-1
abundance: .
d_gene: TRBD2
j_gene: TRBJ2-1
CDR3nt: TGCGCCAGCAGCCAAGGGGGACTTGCGGGGGACCAGATTGAGCAGTTCTTC
CDR3aa: CASSQGGLAGDQIEQFF

v_gene: TRBV27
abundance: .
d_gene: TRBD1
j_gene: TRBJ1-1
CDR3nt: TGTGCCAGCAGTTTAAGAGGGGGCTCGGTTGAAGCTTTCTTT
CDR3aa: CASSLRGGSVEAFF

v_gene: TRBV12-3/TRBV12-4
abundance: .
d_gene: .
j_gene: TRBJ1-2
CDR3nt: TGTGCCAGCAGTCACACTACCGGGGCCTATGGCTACACCTTC
CDR3aa: CASSHTTGAYGYTF

v_gene: TRBV27
abundance: .
d_gene: TRBD1
j_gene: TRBJ1-5
CDR3nt: TGTGCCAGCAGTTCCGATCCGGGACAGTTTGACAATCAGCCCCAGCATTTT
CDR3aa: CASSSDPGQFDNQPQHF

v_gene: TRBV13
abundance: .
d_gene: .
j_gene: TRBJ2-1
CDR3nt: TGTGCCAGCAGCTTACACAGTAACAATGAGCAGTTCTTC
CDR3aa: CASSLHSNNEQFF

v_gene: TRBV2
abundance: .
d_gene: .
j_gene: TRBJ2-7
CDR3nt: TGTGCCAGCATGGACAGTTGGAGGAACGAGCAGTACTTC
CDR3aa: CASMDSWRNEQYF

v_gene: TRBV20-1
abundance: once
d_gene: .
j_gene: TRBJ1-6
CDR3nt: TGCAGTGCTAGAGATACCGGGGGCGTTTCACCCCTCCACTTT
CDR3aa: CSARDTGGVSPLHF

v_gene: TRBV7-2
abundance: few
d_gene: .
j_gene: TRBJ2-3
CDR3nt: TGTGCCAGCAGCTTATCTCAGCCCACAGATACGCAGTATTTT
CDR3aa: CASSLSQPTDTQYF

v_gene: TRBV6-2/TRBV6-3
abundance: .
d_gene: TRBD2
j_gene: TRBJ2-1
CDR3nt: TGTGCCAGCAGTTACTCGGCTAGCGGGCCTTACAATGAGCAGTTCTTC
CDR3aa: CASSYSASGPYNEQFF

v_gene: TRBV5-1
abundance: .
d_gene: .
j_gene: TRBJ2-1
CDR3nt: TGCGCCTGCAGGGTCGGGCCACATGAGCAGTTCTTC
CDR3aa: CACRVGPHEQFF

v_gene: TRBV5-1
abundance: few
d_gene: .
j_gene: TRBJ2-5
CDR3nt: TGCGCCAGCAGCTTGCGGTTTGAGACCCAGTACTTC
CDR3aa: CASSLRFETQYF

v_gene: TRBV10-3
abundance: .
d_gene: .
j_gene: TRBJ2-5
CDR3nt: TGTGCCATCAGTGACCCACAGGGACGTGAGACCCAGTACTTC
CDR3aa: CAISDPQGRETQYF

v_gene: TRBV12-5
abundance: .
d_gene: TRBD1
j_gene: TRBJ2-7
CDR3nt: TGTGCTAGTGGTTTCCGGGACAGGGGGCCCTATCCTATGAACGAGCAGTACTTC
CDR3aa: CASGFRDRGPYPMNEQYF

v_gene: TRBV7-2
abundance: once
d_gene: .
j_gene: TRBJ2-3
CDR3nt: TGTGCCGGCAGCTTAGACGGCTCTAGCACAGATACGCAGTATTTT
CDR3aa: CAGSLDGSSTDTQYF

v_gene: TRBV20-1
abundance: .
d_gene: .
j_gene: TRBJ2-7
CDR3nt: TGCAGTGCTAGAGGCACCGGAGCCCCGAAGGGGTACGAGCAGTACTTC
CDR3aa: CSARGTGAPKGYEQYF

v_gene: TRBV3-1
abundance: .
d_gene: TRBD1
j_gene: TRBJ1-2
CDR3nt: TGTGCCAGCAGCCAAGAGCGGGACAGCGTCCATGGCTACACCTTC
CDR3aa: CASSQERDSVHGYTF

v_gene: TRBV6-5
abundance: many
d_gene: .
j_gene: TRBJ2-3
CDR3nt: TGTGCCAGCACCTCAGGGACCGGGAGCACAGATACGCAGTATTTT
CDR3aa: CASTSGTGSTDTQYF

v_gene: TRBV7-2
abundance: .
d_gene: .
j_gene: TRBJ1-2
CDR3nt: TGTGCCAGCAGCTTAAGGGACCTCTATGGCTACACCTTC
CDR3aa: CASSLRDLYGYTF

v_gene: TRBV7-2
abundance: .
d_gene: TRBD2
j_gene: TRBJ2-5
CDR3nt: TGTGCCAGCAGCCAAGTTCTAGCGGGGGTCGGTTTTGGGGAGACCCAGTACTTC
CDR3aa: CASSQVLAGVGFGETQYF

v_gene: TRBV29-1
abundance: few
d_gene: TRBD2
j_gene: TRBJ2-1
CDR3nt: TGCAGCGCCCCTCTCGCGGGGGGGCTGGGGTCCTACAATGAGCAGTTCTTC
CDR3aa: CSAPLAGGLGSYNEQFF

v_gene: TRBV18
abundance: .
d_gene: .
j_gene: TRBJ2-1
CDR3nt: TGTGCCAGCTCACGATCCGTACCGGACGGTTACAATGAGCAGTTCTTC
CDR3aa: CASSRSVPDGYNEQFF

v_gene: TRBV29-1
abundance: .
d_gene: .
j_gene: TRBJ2-7
CDR3nt: TGCAGCGTAGTTCCCTATGAGGGAGGCTACGAGCAGTACTTC
CDR3aa: CSVVPYEGGYEQYF

v_gene: TRBV28
abundance: once
d_gene: .
j_gene: TRBJ2-7
CDR3nt: TGTGCCAGCAGTTTAATAACCGAGTCAAACTACGAGCAGTACTTC
CDR3aa: CASSLITESNYEQYF

v_gene: TRBV6-2/TRBV6-3
abundance: .
d_gene: .
j_gene: TRBJ2-1
CDR3nt: TGTGCCAGCAGTCACCCTCTCAATGAGCAGTTCTTC
CDR3aa: CASSHPLNEQFF

v_gene: TRBV5-1
abundance: few
d_gene: TRBD1
j_gene: TRBJ2-7
CDR3nt: TGCGCCAGCAGCCGGAGGTTATGGGACAGGGGCCACGAGCAGTACTTC
CDR3aa: CASSRRLWDRGHEQYF

v_gene: TRBV12-3/TRBV12-4
abundance: .
d_gene: TRBD1
j_gene: TRBJ2-1
CDR3nt: TGTGCCAGCAGCCCCACGACAGGGGTCTCGGAGTTCTTC
CDR3aa: CASSPTTGVSEFF

v_gene: TRBV28
abundance: few
d_gene: TRBD2
j_gene: TRBJ2-5
CDR3nt: TGTGCCAGCAGTTTGGGGCTAGCGGGGGAGTACTTC
CDR3aa: CASSLGLAGEYF

v_gene: TRBV9
abundance: .
d_gene: TRBD2
j_gene: TRBJ2-1
CDR3nt: TGTGCCAGCACCACTAGCGGGTTCGTGAATGAGCAGTTCTTC
CDR3aa: CASTTSGFVNEQFF

v_gene: TRBV28
abundance: few
d_gene: TRBD1
j_gene: TRBJ2-7
CDR3nt: TGTGCCAGCGGACAGGGGGCGCTGGGGTACGAGCAGTACTTC
CDR3aa: CASGQGALGYEQYF

v_gene: TRBV20-1
abundance: .
d_gene: .
j_gene: TRBJ2-1
CDR3nt: TGCAGTGCTAGAGATCCACTTACAGATTACAAGCAGTTCTTC
CDR3aa: CSARDPLTDYKQFF